The 31 T cell receptor beta chains presented below share a single source sample, sequenced in a study of T cell responses to AZD1222 COVID-19 vaccine. TCRdb's copy holds only in-frame clones and misses some; the assay was immunoSEQ multiplex PCR. The sample lists 140,000 to 150,000 clones, 85% to 95% occurring once. The sample here was peripheral blood, taken on day 0 of MenACWY control vaccination. These receptors originate from an adult in good health.

The chain links TRBV27 to TRBJ1-6; D may be TRBD1 (6 bases). This CDR3 has 14 amino acids. V was pared by 4 bases and J by 6 bases, with 10 bases between. Germline CDR1 and CDR2: MNHEY and SMNVEV (reference sequence). CDR3 in DNA: TGTGCCAGCAGTTACAGGGAAGGTAATTCACCCCTCCACTTT. It is translated as CASSYREGNSPLHF.

This clone was picked up one time. The chain uses TRBV7-9 and TRBJ1-1, with D hard to call. From germline, CDR1 is SEHNR and CDR2 FQNEAQ (reference sequence). CDR3 length: 14 amino acids. The V end was cut by 5 bases, the J end by 0 bases, with 10 bases between. CDR3 amino acids: CASSPPAVNTEAFF. The CDR3 region has the DNA TGTGCCAGCAGCCCACCGGCGGTGAACACTGAAGCTTTCTTT.

This clone came up a few times. V is TRBV28 and J is TRBJ2-1, with D hard to call. With 4 bases removed from V and 9 bases from J, the gap between germline ends came to 10 bases. In germline, CDR1 is MDHEN, CDR2 SYDVKM. The CDR3 spans 12 residues. The CDR3 DNA follows: TGTGCCAGCAGTTCATCTAGGGTTGAGCAGTTCTTC. Protein sequence: CASSSSRVEQFF.

The rearrangement links TRBV10-2 to TRBJ2-7; D is undetermined. V was shortened by 0 bases and J by 0 bases, with 9 bases between the two germline ends. The length of the CDR3 is 15 residues. Per the germline V gene, CDR1 is WSHSY and CDR2 is SAAADI. DNA of the CDR3: TGCGCCAGCAGTGAGTCGGGTAGCTACTCCTACGAGCAGTACTTC. Translated, it gives CASSESGSYSYEQYF.

The DNA of the CDR3 is TGTGCCAGCAGCCGGAGGTCGGGGGGGATCTACGAGCAGTACTTC. Protein product: CASSRRSGGIYEQYF. V and J are TRBV3-1 (or the pseudogene TRBV3-2) and TRBJ2-7; the match to TRBD2 covers 8 bases. J gave up 3 bases and V 4 bases, and 8 bases lay outside the gene matches. Germline assignment: CDR1 LGHDT and CDR2 YNNKEL (reference sequence). The CDR3 is 15 amino acids.

V and J are TRBV9 and TRBJ2-5; 13 bases agree with TRBD2. The length of the CDR3 is 18 residues. Germline V gives CDR1 SGDLS, CDR2 YYNGEE. The J segment lost 4 bases and the V segment lost 4 bases, leaving 13 bases of the junction unmatched. CDR3 residues: CASSPAPLAGGPGETQYF. CDR3 sequence (DNA): TGTGCCAGCAGCCCCGCCCCACTAGCGGGGGGGCCGGGAGAGACCCAGTACTTC.

The chain has TRBV7-9 and TRBJ1-1; 8 bases are shared with TRBD1. With V trimmed by 5 bases and J by 8 bases, 7 bases remained unmatched. The germline gives CDR1 SEHNR, CDR2 FQNEAQ (reference sequence). This CDR3 comprises 13 residues. Here the CDR3 reads CASSAPGQDEAFF. CDR3 DNA: TGTGCCAGCAGCGCTCCGGGACAGGACGAAGCTTTCTTT. The full variable domain, its missing parts supplied by reference TRBV7-9 and TRBJ1-1, is DTGVSQNPRHKITKRGQNVTFRCDPISEHNRLYWYRQTLGQGPEFLTYFQNEAQLEKSRLLSDRFSAERPKGSFSTLEIQRTEQGDSAMYLCASSAPGQDEAFFGQGTRLTVV.

CDR3 DNA: TGTGCCAGCAGCCACTCGGACAGGCCGGGGACTGAAGCTTTCTTT. Translation gives CASSHSDRPGTEAFF. The V and J genes are TRBV3-1 (or the pseudogene TRBV3-2) and TRBJ1-1; 7 nucleotides line up with TRBD1. Unmatched junction bases numbered 9, after V lost 3 bases and J lost 5 bases. Germline CDR1 LGHDT, CDR2 YNNKEL (reference sequence). The CDR3 runs 15 residues.

This chain connects TRBV19 to TRBJ2-3, with TRBD2 identical over 12 bases. The CDR3 length is 16 residues. CDR1 and CDR2 (germline): LNHDA, SQIVND (reference sequence). The V segment lost 5 bases and the J segment 2 bases; nucleotides outside the gene matches: 5. Written as DNA, the CDR3 is TGTGCCAGTAGTTCTCGGACTAGCGGGAACACAGATACGCAGTATTTT. Its translation is CASSSRTSGNTDTQYF.

V gene TRBV19 combines with J gene TRBJ1-2, with TRBD1 identical over 8 bases. This CDR3 has 15 amino acids. Losses at the gene ends were 7 bases for V and 4 bases for J; bases not matched to a gene: 11. Germline CDR1 is LNHDA and CDR2 is SQIVND (reference sequence). CDR3 in DNA: TGTGCCAGTACCCCGATGTGGCAGGGGGCCTATGGCTACACCTTC. Translating it yields CASTPMWQGAYGYTF.

The V call is TRBV11-2, the J call TRBJ1-2; D is undetermined. Germline-derived CDR1 and CDR2 are SGHAT and FQNNGV. This CDR3 has 12 residues. The V and J ends lost 5 bases and 4 bases respectively, with 8 bases between them. The CDR3 nucleotides read TGTGCCAGCAGCGAAGACACCTATGGCTACACCTTC. Amino acid sequence: CASSEDTYGYTF.

The rearrangement uses TRBV5-1 and TRBJ1-1; D is possibly TRBD1 (5 bases). V was clipped by 5 bases and J by 11 bases, with 19 bases between them. Germline CDR1 reads SGHRS; CDR2 reads YFSETQ. The CDR3 runs to 13 residues. CDR3 sequence reads: CASSARVGEQAFF. The CDR3 nucleotides read TGCGCCAGCAGTGCCCGGGTGGGGGAGCAGGCTTTCTTT.

The count of this clone is one. V is TRBV30 and J is TRBJ2-7; 16 positions match TRBD2. CDR3 length: 15 residues. The junction had 9 bases not matched to a gene; V was cut back by 6 bases and J by 7 bases. Germline V gives CDR1 GTSNPN, CDR2 SVGIG (reference sequence). CDR3 coding DNA: TGTGCCTGTTCGGGACTAGCGGGAGGGCCTCATGAGCAGTACTTC. Residues: CACSGLAGGPHEQYF.

V and J are TRBV14 and TRBJ1-1; perhaps TRBD1 as D (6 bases). This CDR3 comprises 16 residues. Germline CDR1 is SGHDN and CDR2 is FVKESK. V lost 4 bases, J lost 1 base, and 16 bases lay in between. The CDR3 is CASSPWVTGQNTEAFF. CDR3 nucleotides: TGTGCCAGCAGCCCTTGGGTCACAGGGCAGAACACTGAAGCTTTCTTT.

J is TRBJ2-3 and V is TRBV9; 8 bases are shared with TRBD1. V gave up 0 bases and J gave up 4 bases; unmatched junction bases: 4. This CDR3 has 15 amino acids. Germline CDR1 and CDR2: SGDLS and YYNGEE. CDR3 DNA sequence: TGTGCCAGCAGCGTAGGTCAGGGGGCCGCAGATACGCAGTATTTT. It yields the protein CASSVGQGAADTQYF.

The CDR3 nucleotides are TGTGCCAGTAGTATTCAGACAGGGGGGGCGTATGGCTACACCTTC. This translates into CASSIQTGGAYGYTF. The rearrangement joins TRBV19 to TRBJ1-2; 9 nucleotides agree with TRBD1. The CDR3 extends over 15 amino acids. Trimming at V came to 3 bases and at J to 5 bases, leaving 7 bases not matched to a gene. From germline, CDR1 is LNHDA and CDR2 SQIVND (reference sequence).

The rearrangement joins TRBV27 to TRBJ1-2, with 7 bases aligning to TRBD1. Germline V gene sequence: CDR1 MNHEY, CDR2 SMNVEV (reference sequence). Germline trimming cut 6 bases from V and 3 bases from J; bases unmatched to any gene: 7. This CDR3 spans 14 amino acids. CDR3 region: CASSLRGTDYGYTF. CDR3 nucleotides: TGTGCCAGCAGCCTCCGCGGGACAGACTATGGCTACACCTTC.

The V call is TRBV7-3, the J call TRBJ2-5, with TRBD2 identical over 7 bases. This CDR3 region has 15 residues. In germline, CDR1 is SGHTA, CDR2 FQGTGA. The J segment lost 5 bases and the V segment lost 4 bases, leaving 10 bases of the junction unmatched. The CDR3 protein is CASSSEAGYGETQYF. The CDR3 nucleotides are TGTGCCAGCAGCTCGGAAGCGGGATATGGGGAGACCCAGTACTTC.

The V call is TRBV7-9, the J call TRBJ1-1; D perhaps matches TRBD1 (6 bases). The CDR3 contains 14 residues. CDR1 is SEHNR and CDR2 is FQNEAQ in the germline V gene (reference sequence). V was shortened by 1 base and J by 5 bases, with 11 bases between the two germline ends. The CDR3 DNA is TGTGCCAGCAGCTTAGGGTTAGGGGGGACTGAAGCTTTCTTT. Protein sequence: CASSLGLGGTEAFF.

This chain uses TRBV5-1 with TRBJ2-3; D remains ambiguous. The CDR3 is 12 residues long. The germline V and J ends were trimmed by 3 bases and 5 bases, with 7 bases remaining between them. The V gene's germline CDR1 is SGHRS and CDR2 YFSETQ. The CDR3 spells CASSYSRDTQYF. The DNA for the CDR3 is TGCGCCAGCAGCTACTCGAGAGATACGCAGTATTTT.

This rearrangement joins TRBV29-1 to TRBJ1-3; TRBD1 is a possible D gene (5 bases). CDR1 and CDR2 (germline): SQVTM, ANQGSEA. This CDR3 region has 14 residues. The V gene lost 3 bases and the J gene lost 2 bases, with 11 bases spanning the gap. In nucleotides, the CDR3 is TGCAGCGTTGACCCCGGGGGGACTGGAAACACCATATATTTT. Amino acid sequence: CSVDPGGTGNTIYF.

The J gene is TRBJ2-7, the V gene TRBV3-1 (or the pseudogene TRBV3-2); D perhaps matches TRBD1 (6 bases). The germline V gene encodes CDR1 LGHDT and CDR2 YNNKEL (reference sequence). V lost 4 bases and J lost 2, with 15 bases in between. This CDR3 is 15 amino acids long. The DNA of the CDR3 is TGTGCCAGCAGCCGATCCGACAGGCCGACCTACGAGCAGTACTTC. As protein: CASSRSDRPTYEQYF.

The chain uses TRBV18 and TRBJ2-7; 8 bases line up with TRBD2. The V gene end was trimmed by 1 base and the J gene end by 4 bases; junction bases not matched to a gene: 6. Germline loops: CDR1 KGHSH, CDR2 LQKENI. The CDR3 loop spans 15 amino acids. The CDR3 here is CASSPLGSGTYEQYF. CDR3 DNA sequence: TGTGCCAGCTCACCACTAGGTAGCGGGACGTACGAGCAGTACTTC. Full variable domain (remainder filled in from reference TRBV18 and TRBJ2-7): NAGVMQNPRHLVRRRGQEARLRCSPMKGHSHVYWYRQLPEEGLKFMVYLQKENIIDESGMPKERFSAEFPKEGPSILRIQQVVRGDSAAYFCASSPLGSGTYEQYFGPGTRLTVT.

V usage is TRBV2 and J usage is TRBJ1-6; D ambiguous. The CDR3 has 12 amino acids. Germline CDR1 and CDR2: SNHLY and FYNNEI. CDR3 bases: TGTGGGGGTGGTGCCCATAATTCACCCCTCCACTTT. It specifies CGGGAHNSPLHF.

The J gene is TRBJ1-4, the V gene TRBV18; possible D gene TRBD1, 5 bases. Germline V gene sequence: CDR1 KGHSH, CDR2 LQKENI. V lost 1 base and J 0 bases, leaving 18 bases between the germline ends. This CDR3 has 19 residues. CDR3: CASSPRGRTSGATNEKLFF. Written as DNA, the CDR3 is TGTGCCAGCTCACCACGGGGCAGGACCTCAGGCGCAACTAATGAAAAACTGTTTTTT.

This sequence joins TRBV5-1 and TRBJ1-6; tentative D call: TRBD1 (5 bases). The germline V gene has CDR1 SGHRS and CDR2 YFSETQ. The CDR3 is 15 residues long. The germline V and J ends were trimmed by 0 bases and 5 bases, with 9 bases remaining between them. CDR3 sequence (DNA): TGCGCCAGCAGCTTGGGGGGCAGGGATAATTCACCCCTCCACTTT. Protein: CASSLGGRDNSPLHF.

The chain carries TRBV27 and TRBJ1-1, with a tentative D call TRBD1 (6 bases). The germline V gene has CDR1 MNHEY and CDR2 SMNVEV (reference sequence). The CDR3 spans 17 residues. V was cut by 6 bases and J by 0 bases, with 20 bases left in between. CDR3 sequence reads: CASRPSLNRAMNTEAFF. DNA of the CDR3: TGTGCCAGCAGACCCTCCCTCAACAGGGCCATGAACACTGAAGCTTTCTTT.

This clone was counted a single time. V gene TRBV6-5 combines with J gene TRBJ1-2; D is undetermined. The CDR3 spans 15 residues. With 0 bases removed from V and 4 bases from J, the gap between germline ends came to 12 bases. Germline V gene lookup returns CDR1 MNHEY and CDR2 SVGAGI. CDR3 sequence: CASSYSGLAFYGYTF. The CDR3 coding sequence is TGTGCCAGCAGTTACTCCGGGTTAGCTTTCTATGGCTACACCTTC.

The gene calls are TRBV11-2 and TRBJ1-1, with D possibly TRBD1 on 6 matching bases. V gave up 4 bases and J gave up 6 bases, with 18 bases separating them. This CDR3 region has 15 residues. The V gene's germline CDR1 is SGHAT and CDR2 FQNNGV. CDR3 amino acids: CASSWGAKGIAEAFF. DNA for the CDR3: TGTGCCAGCAGCTGGGGGGCCAAGGGGATCGCTGAAGCTTTCTTT. The whole variable domain, remainder taken from reference TRBV11-2 and TRBJ1-1, is EAGVAQSPRYKIIEKRQSVAFWCNPISGHATLYWYQQILGQGPKLLIQFQNNGVVDDSQLPKDRFSAERLKGVDSTLKIQPAKLEDSAVYLCASSWGAKGIAEAFFGQGTRLTVV.

J is TRBJ2-2 and V is TRBV3-1 (or the pseudogene TRBV3-2); the match to TRBD2 covers 7 bases. After removal of 5 bases from V and 5 bases from J, the junction contained 5 bases not matched to a gene. The CDR3 has 14 residues. The germline V gene encodes CDR1 LGHDT and CDR2 YNNKEL (reference sequence). The CDR3 spells CASSDHGGTGELFF. The CDR3 DNA is TGTGCCAGCAGCGACCACGGGGGGACCGGGGAGCTGTTTTTT.

J is TRBJ2-2 and V is TRBV3-1 (or the pseudogene TRBV3-2), with 12 bases that match TRBD2. Per the germline V gene, CDR1 is LGHDT and CDR2 is YNNKEL (reference sequence). Trimming removed 4 bases from V and 1 base from J; junction bases left unmatched: 10. The CDR3 runs to 19 residues. The CDR3 region is CASSPRVRTSGMNTGELFF. For the CDR3, the DNA is TGTGCCAGCAGCCCCCGAGTCAGGACTAGCGGGATGAACACCGGGGAGCTGTTTTTT.